A selection of T cell receptor beta chains follows, all from one sample in a study of cytomegalovirus exposure and HLA in healthy donors. Profiled with immunoSEQ multiplex PCR; TCRdb holds only in-frame clones, not every one. This sample has 160,000 or so clones; about three quarters occur once, and the top ten carry more than 5.5%. The sample comprised PBMCs. These receptors were obtained from a man aged 35 to 55 in good health and CMV-seronegative. Each CDR3 is given with its conserved first and last residue. Fields, in order: clone size, D gene, V gene, CDR3 length, J gene, CDR3 DNA, CDR3 protein. D genes are given only for firm matches. Size tells how often a clone was seen (once, few, many) or the class of an expanded clone, and some rows leave it out.

NA,TRBD2,TRBV10-1,18,TRBJ2-2,TGCGCCAGCAGTGAAGGGACTAGCGGGAGGGCCGACACCGGGGAGCTGTTTTTT,CASSEGTSGRADTGELFF
NA,NA,TRBV5-5,14,TRBJ1-6,TGTGCCAGCAGCCCCATCGGGAACGCAACTCCCCTCCACTTT,CASSPIGNATPLHF
NA,NA,TRBV5-1,17,TRBJ1-6,TGCGCCAGCAGCTTGGCCCGGGTGCGGGGCTCCAATTCACCCCTCCACTTT,CASSLARVRGSNSPLHF
NA,NA,TRBV18,11,TRBJ1-2,TGTGCCAGCCGAGGGCTAGGTGGCTACACCTTC,CASRGLGGYTF
NA,TRBD1,TRBV4-3,14,TRBJ2-7,TGCGCCAGCAGCCTTGGACAGGGAGCCTACGAGCAGTACTTC,CASSLGQGAYEQYF
few,NA,TRBV29-1,12,TRBJ2-1,TGCAGCGTTGAGGCTAGCTGGCATGAGCAGTTCTTC,CSVEASWHEQFF
NA,NA,TRBV6-4,17,TRBJ1-1,TGTGCCGGAACAGGGCCAGGGTCTAGCAGCGGGAACACTGAAGCTTTCTTT,CAGTGPGSSSGNTEAFF
NA,TRBD1,TRBV10-3,16,TRBJ1-3,TGTGCCATCAGAAGGACAGGGGGTATCGGAGGAAACACCATATATTTT,CAIRRTGGIGGNTIYF
NA,TRBD1,TRBV11-2,14,TRBJ1-2,TGTGCCAGCAGCTCCCTGGACAGGGGGACTGGCTACACCTTC,CASSSLDRGTGYTF
NA,NA,TRBV4-3,15,TRBJ2-7,TGCGCCAGCAGCCAAGATTTAAGGACAGACTACGAGCAGTACTTC,CASSQDLRTDYEQYF
NA,TRBD2,TRBV29-1,16,TRBJ2-1,TGCAGCGTTGTCGATAAGACTAGCGAGGGGGGTAATGAGCAGTTCTTC,CSVVDKTSEGGNEQFF
NA,NA,TRBV7-6,14,TRBJ1-1,TGTGCCAGCAGCTTTAGTTCACAGGGAACTGAAGCTTTCTTT,CASSFSSQGTEAFF
NA,NA,TRBV5-6,13,TRBJ2-5,TGTGCCAGCAGCCCGTCGAAGCGAGAGACCCAGTACTTC,CASSPSKRETQYF
NA,TRBD1,TRBV5-6,16,TRBJ1-4,TGTGCCAGCAGCCAGTCGGACAGGGGATGGAGTGAAAAACTGTTTTTT,CASSQSDRGWSEKLFF
NA,NA,TRBV19,15,TRBJ2-3,TGTGCCAGTAGCGTGGGTGCGGTAGGCACAGATACGCAGTATTTT,CASSVGAVGTDTQYF
few,TRBD1,TRBV6-5,13,TRBJ2-7,TGTGCCAGCAGAACAGACAGGGGTTACGAGCAGTACTTC,CASRTDRGYEQYF
few,TRBD2,TRBV15,13,TRBJ2-5,TGTGCCACCTCAGCGGGAGGAAAAGAGACCCAGTACTTC,CATSAGGKETQYF
NA,NA,TRBV5-4,17,TRBJ1-1,TGTGCCAGCAGCCCCCCCGACAGAGTTCTCATGAACACTGAAGCTTTCTTT,CASSPPDRVLMNTEAFF
NA,NA,TRBV7-9,15,TRBJ1-1,TGTGCCAGCAGCATTTTTACGGGTGGCAACGCTGAAGCTTTCTTT,CASSIFTGGNAEAFF
NA,NA,TRBV19,15,TRBJ1-1,TGTGCCAGTAGTGCGACAGGACTCATGAACACTGAAGCTTTCTTT,CASSATGLMNTEAFF
few,TRBD2,TRBV5-1,14,TRBJ2-5,TGCGCCAGCAGCCTGACTAGCGGCCAAGAGACCCAGTACTTC,CASSLTSGQETQYF
NA,TRBD1,TRBV5-6,16,TRBJ1-2,TGTGCCAGCAGCTTGCGGGGGGACAGGGGGCCCTATGGCTACACCTTC,CASSLRGDRGPYGYTF
NA,NA,TRBV6-1,11,TRBJ2-3,TGTGCCAGCAGTGTCTCGGATACGCAGTATTTT,CASSVSDTQYF
NA,NA,TRBV4-1,13,TRBJ2-2,TGCGCCAGCAGCCCAGTCCAACGCGGGGAGCTGTTTTTT,CASSPVQRGELFF
NA,TRBD2,TRBV11-2,16,TRBJ2-7,TGTGCCAGCAGCCCCCTACTGACTAGCCTAGTAGGTGGGCAGTACTTC,CASSPLLTSLVGGQYF
NA,TRBD2,TRBV9,17,TRBJ2-4,TGTGCCAGCAGCGCTTCCCTGGGGGGGAGCCCCAGAAACATTCAGTACTTC,CASSASLGGSPRNIQYF
NA,TRBD1,TRBV5-4,15,TRBJ1-2,TGTGCCAGCAGCTCAGGACAGGGGGCGGGCTATGGCTACACCTTC,CASSSGQGAGYGYTF
NA,TRBD1,TRBV5-1,12,TRBJ1-1,TGCGCCAGCTCAAGACAGGGCACTGAAGCTTTCTTT,CASSRQGTEAFF
NA,TRBD1,TRBV6-1,13,TRBJ1-1,TGTGCCAGCAGTGTAAAGGGGGCAAGCGAAGCTTTCTTT,CASSVKGASEAFF
NA,NA,TRBV30,12,TRBJ1-2,TGTGCCTGGACAGGCCAGGGCTATGGCTACACCTTC,CAWTGQGYGYTF
once,TRBD1,TRBV5-1,16,TRBJ2-5,TGCGCCAGCAGACCCATGCCCGGGACAGTTAGGGAGACCCAGTACTTC,CASRPMPGTVRETQYF
once,TRBD2,TRBV29-1,13,TRBJ2-1,TGCAGCGCGGCGGGAGAGGGAAACAATGAGCAGTTCTTC,CSAAGEGNNEQFF
NA,TRBD2,TRBV2,15,TRBJ2-3,TGTGCCAGCAGTGAAGGCCTAGCGGGAGAAGATACGCAGTATTTT,CASSEGLAGEDTQYF
NA,TRBD1,TRBV7-9,17,TRBJ1-4,TGTGCCAGCAGCCAACGAGGGGGCGCCGTCACTAATGAAAAACTGTTTTTT,CASSQRGGAVTNEKLFF
NA,TRBD1,TRBV27,14,TRBJ1-2,TGTGCCAGCAGTTTCTTCTCCACAGGGGAAGGCTACACCTTC,CASSFFSTGEGYTF
NA,NA,TRBV9,14,TRBJ2-7,TGTGCCAGCAGCGTAGCGGGGGGCCCTTACGAGCAGTACTTC,CASSVAGGPYEQYF
NA,TRBD1,TRBV6-5,14,TRBJ1-6,TGTGCCAGCAGGGGGACAGGGGAACGGTCACCCCTCCACTTT,CASRGTGERSPLHF
NA,NA,TRBV7-3,17,TRBJ1-3,TGTGCCAGCAGCTTATTCCCCCACCGACAGCCTGGAAACACCATATATTTT,CASSLFPHRQPGNTIYF
NA,NA,TRBV9,12,TRBJ2-1,TGTGCCAGCAGCATGAACAACAATGAGCAGTTCTTC,CASSMNNNEQFF
NA,NA,TRBV7-2,13,TRBJ1-4,TGTGCCAGCAGCTTAGTTGGGGGCGGAAAACTGTTTTTT,CASSLVGGGKLFF
NA,TRBD1,TRBV6-1,17,TRBJ1-5,TGTGCCAGCAGTGACCGAATCCGGGACAGACTCAATCAGCCCCAGCATTTT,CASSDRIRDRLNQPQHF
few,NA,TRBV6-1,15,TRBJ2-7,TGTGCCAGCACCGAAGGGTCGGCGGGACCGGGCGAGCAGTACTTC,CASTEGSAGPGEQYF
once,NA,TRBV13,15,TRBJ1-1,TGTGCCAGCAGCCCCGGGCAGGGGATGAACACTGAAGCTTTCTTT,CASSPGQGMNTEAFF
NA,TRBD1,TRBV10-1,15,TRBJ1-1,TGCGCCAGCAGTGAGTCGAGGACAGGGGTTACTGAAGCTTTCTTT,CASSESRTGVTEAFF
NA,NA,TRBV5-1,15,TRBJ2-6,TGCGCCAGCAGTCCAGGGGTCTCTGGGGCCAACGTCCTGACTTTC,CASSPGVSGANVLTF
NA,NA,TRBV6-5,15,TRBJ2-1,TGTGCCAGTACCTCAGGAAGGAGGATGTACAATGAGCAGTTCTTC,CASTSGRRMYNEQFF
once,TRBD1,TRBV5-1,15,TRBJ1-5,TGCGCCAGCAGCCCCGGGGACAGGGGGAATCAGCCCCAGCATTTT,CASSPGDRGNQPQHF
NA,NA,TRBV7-6,13,TRBJ2-1,TGTGCCAGCAGCAAGGACAGCTACAATGAGCAGTTCTTC,CASSKDSYNEQFF
NA,NA,TRBV15,14,TRBJ2-3,TGTGCCACCAGCAGAGGGCAGGGTACAGATACGCAGTATTTT,CATSRGQGTDTQYF
once,NA,TRBV5-6,14,TRBJ2-7,TGTGCCAGCAGCGGATACAGGGACTCCTACGAGCAGTACTTC,CASSGYRDSYEQYF
few,NA,TRBV4-3,16,TRBJ2-4,TGCGCCAGCAGCCAAGATGGTTTGTCAGGAAAAAACATTCAGTACTTC,CASSQDGLSGKNIQYF
NA,TRBD1,TRBV5-4,14,TRBJ1-1,TGTGCCAGCAGCCCGGGACAGCGAAACACTGAAGCTTTCTTT,CASSPGQRNTEAFF
NA,NA,TRBV7-2,13,TRBJ2-1,TGTGCCACCGGGACACCCTTAGGGAATGAGCAGTTCTTC,CATGTPLGNEQFF
NA,NA,TRBV2,14,TRBJ1-1,TGTGCCAGCAGTGCGGACGGGATGAACACTGAAGCTTTCTTT,CASSADGMNTEAFF
NA,TRBD1,TRBV6-5,16,TRBJ2-7,TGTGACAGCAGTTACACAACGACGACAGGGTTAGGCGAGCAGTACTTC,CDSSYTTTTGLGEQYF